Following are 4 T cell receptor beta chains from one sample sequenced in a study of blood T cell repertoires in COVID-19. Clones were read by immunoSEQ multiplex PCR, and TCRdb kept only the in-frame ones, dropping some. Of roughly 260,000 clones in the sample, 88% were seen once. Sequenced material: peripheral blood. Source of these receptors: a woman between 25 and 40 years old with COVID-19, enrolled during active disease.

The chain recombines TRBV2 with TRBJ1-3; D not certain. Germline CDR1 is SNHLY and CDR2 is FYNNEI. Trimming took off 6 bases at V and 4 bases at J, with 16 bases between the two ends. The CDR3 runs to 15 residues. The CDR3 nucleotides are TGTGCCAGCAGCCTTTGGCCAGGATCAGGAAACACCATATATTTT. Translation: CASSLWPGSGNTIYF.

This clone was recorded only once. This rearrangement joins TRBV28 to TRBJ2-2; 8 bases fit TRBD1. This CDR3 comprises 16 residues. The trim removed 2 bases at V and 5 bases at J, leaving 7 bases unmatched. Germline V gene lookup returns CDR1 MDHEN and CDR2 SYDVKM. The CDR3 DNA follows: TGTGCCAGCAGTTTAATAAGACAGGGGAGGACCGGGGAGCTGTTTTTT. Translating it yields CASSLIRQGRTGELFF.

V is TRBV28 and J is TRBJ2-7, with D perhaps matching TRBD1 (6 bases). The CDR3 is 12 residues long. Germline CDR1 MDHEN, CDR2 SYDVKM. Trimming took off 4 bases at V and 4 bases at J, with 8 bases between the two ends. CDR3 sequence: CASSSDSYEQYF. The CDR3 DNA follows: TGTGCCAGCAGTTCGGACAGTTACGAGCAGTACTTC. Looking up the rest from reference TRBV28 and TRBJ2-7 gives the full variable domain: DVKVTQSSRYLVKRTGEKVFLECVQDMDHENMFWYRQDPGLGLRLIYFSYDVKMKEKGDIPEGYSVSREKKERFSLILESASTNQTSMYLCASSSDSYEQYFGPGTRLTVT.

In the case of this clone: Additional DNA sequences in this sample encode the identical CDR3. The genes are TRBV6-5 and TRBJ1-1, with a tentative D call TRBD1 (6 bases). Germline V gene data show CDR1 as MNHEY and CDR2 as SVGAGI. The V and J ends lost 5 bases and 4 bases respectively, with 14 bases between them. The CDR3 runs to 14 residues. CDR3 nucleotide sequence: TGTGCCAGCAGTCCCAGGGGAGGGGGCACTGAAGCTTTCTTT. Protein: CASSPRGGGTEAFF.